These 30 T cell receptor beta chains were all obtained from the same sample, sequenced in a study of cytotoxic CD8 clonotypes in ibrutinib-treated CLL. Assay used: immunoSEQ multiplex PCR; TCRdb lists only in-frame clones, some missing. The sample lists fewer than 400,000 clones, 67% seen once, with just under 6.5% in the top ten. The sequencing used PBMCs, collected after 36 months of ibrutinib treatment. Receptors were obtained from a human donor with chronic lymphocytic leukemia.

The chain links TRBV5-5 to TRBJ2-2; D assignment may be TRBD1 or TRBD2 (5 bases each). Germline CDR1 and CDR2: SGHKS and YYEKEE (reference sequence). With 3 bases removed from V and 6 bases from J, the gap between germline ends came to 15 bases. The CDR3 runs to 15 residues. CDR3 DNA: TGTGCCAGCAGCTGGGACGGGGAGTCACCCGGGGAGCTGTTTTTT. This sequence encodes CASSWDGESPGELFF. Full variable domain (rest looked up from reference TRBV5-5 and TRBJ2-2): DAGVTQSPTHLIKTRGQQVTLRCSPISGHKSVSWYQQVLGQGPQFIFQYYEKEERGRGNFPDRFSARQFPNYSSELNVNALLLGDSALYLCASSWDGESPGELFFGEGSRLTVL.

The genes are TRBV28 and TRBJ2-1, with D possibly matching TRBD1 (6 bases). CDR1 is MDHEN, CDR2 SYDVKM, per germline. The CDR3 totals 16 residues. V lost 4 bases, J lost 6 bases, and 19 bases lay in between. The CDR3 spells CASSSKRGTLRNEQFF. In nucleotides, the CDR3 is TGTGCCAGCAGTTCCAAAAGGGGGACCCTTCGCAATGAGCAGTTCTTC.

The V gene is TRBV7-3, the J gene TRBJ2-5; D is perhaps TRBD1 or TRBD2 (5 bases each). Per the germline V gene, CDR1 is SGHTA and CDR2 is FQGTGA. This CDR3 spans 11 amino acids. V was shortened by 5 bases and J by 11 bases, with 12 bases between the two germline ends. The CDR3 DNA is TGTGCCAGCAGCCTAGCTGGGGGTCAGTACTTC. Encoded protein: CASSLAGGQYF.

The table lists this clone with a few counts. V gene TRBV27 combines with J gene TRBJ2-5, with a tentative D call TRBD1 (6 bases). Trimming removed 5 bases from V and 2 bases from J, with 12 bases in between. The CDR3 is made up of 14 amino acids. Germline V gene data show CDR1 as MNHEY and CDR2 as SMNVEV (reference sequence). CDR3 in DNA: TGTGCCAGCAGTGGAAGAGGACAGCAAGAGACCCAGTACTTC. Its translation is CASSGRGQQETQYF.

The V gene is TRBV2, the J gene TRBJ1-1; TRBD1 agrees at 7 bases. Germline V gene sequence: CDR1 SNHLY, CDR2 FYNNEI. J lost 6 bases, V lost 3 bases, and 4 bases had no gene match. The CDR3 extends over 13 amino acids. The CDR3 region is CASSDYRGPEAFF. The DNA of the CDR3 is TGTGCCAGCAGTGATTACAGGGGTCCTGAAGCTTTCTTT.

This chain joins TRBV7-3 and TRBJ1-2; 9 bases are shared with TRBD1. J was trimmed by 4 bases and V by 5 bases; bases with no gene match: 2. CDR3 length: 13 amino acids. Germline V CDR1 and CDR2: SGHTA, FQGTGA. The CDR3 region is CASSTTGGYGYTF. CDR3 bases: TGTGCCAGCAGCACGACAGGGGGCTATGGCTACACCTTC. Using reference TRBV7-3 and TRBJ1-2 for the parts outside the CDR3, the full variable domain is GAGVSQTPSNKVTEKGKYVELRCDPISGHTALYWYRQSLGQGPEFLIYFQGTGAADDSGLPNDRFFAVRPEGSVSTLKIQRTERGDSAVYLCASSTTGGYGYTFGSGTRLTVV.

This clone was seen only once. The chain employs TRBV5-1 and TRBJ2-1; D gene ambiguous. This CDR3 comprises 13 residues. Trimming stripped 5 bases from V and 6 bases from J, with 12 bases between. The V gene's germline CDR1 is SGHRS and CDR2 YFSETQ. The CDR3 is CASRRFEFNEQFF. The CDR3 DNA sequence: TGCGCCAGCAGGAGGTTCGAATTCAATGAGCAGTTCTTC.

The V call is TRBV5-6, the J call TRBJ1-2; D not resolved. The germline CDR1 and CDR2 sequences are SGHDT and YYEEEE. This CDR3 comprises 12 residues. V was cut by 3 bases and J by 8 bases, with 11 bases left in between. As DNA, the CDR3 is TGTGCCAGCAGCTCCCGACTGAGCGGCTACACCTTC. This codes for CASSSRLSGYTF.

The chain joins TRBV6-6 to TRBJ2-3; tentatively, D is TRBD1 (6 bases). CDR1 and CDR2 (germline): MNHNY, SVGAGI (reference sequence). The CDR3 spans 13 residues. V lost 0 bases and J 5 bases, leaving 6 bases between the germline ends. The CDR3 DNA sequence: TGTGCCAGCAGTTACTCGGACAGAGATACGCAGTATTTT. It is translated as CASSYSDRDTQYF.

This clone has more than one count but fewer than ten. The rearrangement uses TRBV2 and TRBJ1-5; D is possibly TRBD1 (6 bases). V lost 1 base and J 3 bases, leaving 10 bases between the germline ends. Looked up from germline, CDR1 is SNHLY and CDR2 is FYNNEI. This CDR3 has 15 amino acids. The CDR3 spells CASSEGTAANQPQHF. In DNA form, the CDR3 reads TGTGCCAGCAGTGAAGGGACAGCGGCCAATCAGCCCCAGCATTTT.

The chain is built from TRBV5-1 and TRBJ2-5, with 7 bases matching TRBD1. With 4 bases clipped from V and 4 bases from J, the junction kept 10 bases outside the gene matches. Per the germline V gene, CDR1 is SGHRS and CDR2 is YFSETQ. The length of the CDR3 is 15 residues. CDR3 sequence (DNA): TGCGCCAGCAGCACACCAAACAGGGGCCGAGAGACCCAGTACTTC. The encoded protein is CASSTPNRGRETQYF.

The chain uses TRBV29-1 and TRBJ2-5; D may be TRBD1 (5 bases). Germline CDR1 reads SQVTM; CDR2 reads ANQGSEA. V lost 7 bases to trimming and J lost 9 bases, with 12 bases between them. The CDR3 is 10 amino acids. The CDR3 region is CSGVVGAQYF. The CDR3 nucleotides are TGCAGCGGCGTAGTAGGGGCCCAGTACTTC.

This clone has a handful of counts. J is TRBJ2-6 and V is TRBV10-3, with no clear D. Germline V gene sequence: CDR1 ENHRY, CDR2 SYGVKD. This CDR3 spans 14 amino acids. Trimming cost V 11 bases and J 5 bases, with 16 bases left between them. The CDR3 loop reads CASEPPSRANVLTF. The CDR3 coding sequence is TGTGCCTCCGAGCCACCCAGCAGGGCCAACGTCCTGACTTTC.

The chain uses TRBV5-3 and TRBJ2-3; TRBD1 aligns across 7 bases. TRBV5-3 is noted as an ORF with a role that remains uncertain. Trimming took 0 bases from V and 0 from J; bases not matched to a gene: 4. The CDR3 is 16 amino acids. CDR3 sequence reads: CARSLARGQSTDTQYF. CDR3 DNA sequence: TGTGCCAGAAGCTTGGCCCGGGGACAGAGCACAGATACGCAGTATTTT.

The gene calls are TRBV18 and TRBJ1-1; no reliable D call. Germline CDR1 and CDR2: KGHSH and LQKENI. This CDR3 comprises 13 residues. V was cut by 5 bases and J by 8 bases, with 15 bases left in between. The CDR3 DNA reads as TGTGCCAGCTCAGATACGGGAGGACTGGAAGCTTTCTTT. It codes for CASSDTGGLEAFF. The full variable domain, with the rest looked up from reference TRBV18 and TRBJ1-1, is NAGVMQNPRHLVRRRGQEARLRCSPMKGHSHVYWYRQLPEEGLKFMVYLQKENIIDESGMPKERFSAEFPKEGPSILRIQQVVRGDSAAYFCASSDTGGLEAFFGQGTRLTVV.

This clone showed up just a few times. The V gene is TRBV7-8, the J gene TRBJ2-5, with no clear D. The V gene's germline CDR1 is SGHVS and CDR2 FQNEAQ. V was clipped by 0 bases and J by 4 bases, with 9 bases between them. The CDR3 loop spans 14 amino acids. CDR3: CASSLAPSLETQYF. The CDR3, as DNA: TGTGCCAGCAGCTTAGCGCCCAGTCTAGAGACCCAGTACTTC.

The chain joins TRBV5-1 to TRBJ2-3; no clear D. This CDR3 has 12 amino acids. Germline assignment: CDR1 SGHRS and CDR2 YFSETQ. Trimming removed 1 base at V and 5 bases at J, with 5 bases between. The CDR3 loop reads CASSLHGDTQYF. The CDR3 nucleotides are TGCGCCAGCAGCTTGCATGGAGATACGCAGTATTTT.

This clone was observed a few times. V and J are TRBV4-1 and TRBJ1-2; 8 nucleotides align to TRBD1. The CDR3 contains 15 residues. CDR1 MGHRA and CDR2 YSYEKL come from the germline V gene. Germline trimming cut 3 bases from V and 1 base from J; bases unmatched to any gene: 4. The CDR3 reads CASSHRGQGNYGYTF. CDR3 sequence (DNA): TGCGCCAGCAGCCATAGAGGACAGGGTAACTATGGCTACACCTTC.

The genes are TRBV11-1 and TRBJ2-7; 11 bases agree with TRBD2. The CDR3 extends over 17 amino acids. Germline V lookup: CDR1 SGHAT, CDR2 FQDESV (reference sequence). The ends lost 5 bases at V and 0 bases at J; junction bases unmatched: 9. This CDR3 is CASSHPTSGGSSYEQYF. CDR3 bases: TGTGCCAGCAGCCATCCAACTAGCGGGGGTAGCTCCTACGAGCAGTACTTC.

J is TRBJ2-3 and V is TRBV5-1; D uncertain. In germline, CDR1 is SGHRS, CDR2 YFSETQ. The CDR3 is made up of 12 amino acids. V lost 1 base, J lost 6 bases, and 6 bases lay in between. The CDR3: CASSLFSDTQYF. CDR3 DNA: TGCGCCAGCAGCTTGTTTTCTGATACGCAGTATTTT. The full variable domain, rest sourced from reference TRBV5-1 and TRBJ2-3, is KAGVTQTPRYLIKTRGQQVTLSCSPISGHRSVSWYQQTPGQGLQFLFEYFSETQRNKGNFPGRFSGRQFSNSRSEMNVSTLELGDSALYLCASSLFSDTQYFGPGTRLTVL.

This sequence joins TRBV7-2 and TRBJ2-2, with 11 bases matching TRBD1. The J segment lost 6 bases and the V segment lost 5 bases, leaving 2 bases of the junction unmatched. This CDR3 comprises 14 residues. Looked up from germline, CDR1 is SGHTA and CDR2 is FQGNSA. The CDR3 DNA sequence: TGTGCCAGCAGCCGGACAGGGGGCGCCGGGGAGCTGTTTTTT. Protein: CASSRTGGAGELFF.

V gene TRBV6-4 combines with J gene TRBJ1-1; D possibly corresponds to TRBD1 (5 bases). The CDR3 sequence is 13 residues long. V was clipped by 0 bases and J by 9 bases, with 11 bases between them. In germline, CDR1 is MRHNA, CDR2 SNTAGT. The CDR3 DNA follows: TGTGCCAGCAGTGACTCGAGTCCAGGGAAAGCTTTCTTT. Translation: CASSDSSPGKAFF.

V is TRBV7-2 and J is TRBJ2-1, with D tentatively TRBD2 (5 bases). The CDR3 is 15 amino acids. Trimming stripped 5 bases from V and 0 bases from J, with 11 bases between. The germline V gene has CDR1 SGHTA and CDR2 FQGNSA. CDR3 protein: CASSPSSDSYNEQFF. CDR3 in DNA: TGTGCCAGCAGCCCCAGTAGCGACTCCTACAATGAGCAGTTCTTC.

This clone was picked up a small number of times. The V and J genes are TRBV30 and TRBJ1-2, with unresolved D. V was pared by 0 bases and J by 5 bases, with 10 bases between. The CDR3 extends over 13 amino acids. Germline loops: CDR1 GTSNPN, CDR2 SVGIG (reference sequence). The CDR3 sequence is CAWSVPGFYGYTF. As DNA, the CDR3 is TGTGCCTGGAGTGTCCCCGGATTTTATGGCTACACCTTC.

The chain couples TRBV18 to TRBJ1-1; maybe TRBD1 (5 bases). V was pared by 2 bases and J by 5 bases, with 12 bases between. CDR3 length: 14 amino acids. Germline lookup yields CDR1 KGHSH and CDR2 LQKENI. The CDR3 DNA is TGTGCCAGCTCACCAAGGGGCGAAATAACTGAAGCTTTCTTT. This encodes CASSPRGEITEAFF.

V gene TRBV18 combines with J gene TRBJ1-1; 8 nucleotides agree with TRBD1. This CDR3 has 15 residues. J gave up 3 bases and V 3 bases, and 6 bases lay outside the gene matches. CDR1 is KGHSH, CDR2 LQKENI, per germline. The CDR3 reads CASSPRTGIDTEAFF. The CDR3 nucleotides read TGTGCCAGCTCACCCCGGACAGGGATTGACACTGAAGCTTTCTTT.

The chain is built from TRBV5-1 and TRBJ2-6; D not certain. The CDR3 extends over 18 amino acids. V was shortened by 2 bases and J by 2 bases, with 17 bases between the two germline ends. The germline gives CDR1 SGHRS, CDR2 YFSETQ. DNA of the CDR3: TGCGCCAGCAGCTTCTTGGCCGCTTGGGATCCTGGGGCCAACGTCCTGACTTTC. Translation gives CASSFLAAWDPGANVLTF.

The chain recombines TRBV27 with TRBJ2-1, with D possibly TRBD1 on 6 matching bases. From germline, CDR1 is MNHEY and CDR2 SMNVEV (reference sequence). This CDR3 contains 14 residues. V lost 7 bases, J lost 9 bases, and 19 bases lay in between. CDR3 bases: TGTGCCAGCACCCGAGACAGGTCCAGAGTTGAGCAGTTCTTC. This encodes CASTRDRSRVEQFF.

The gene calls are TRBV10-1 and TRBJ1-5, with a weak D call TRBD1 (5 bases). Germline V gene lookup returns CDR1 WNHNN and CDR2 SYGVQD (reference sequence). Trimming removed 2 bases at V and 1 base at J, with 15 bases between. The CDR3 spans 17 residues. The CDR3 nucleotides read TGCGCCAGCAGTGAGAGGGCCCAGGAGGGGAGCAATCAGCCCCAGCATTTT. Translation gives CASSERAQEGSNQPQHF.

The chain combines TRBV29-1 with TRBJ2-5, with D uncertain. The germline CDR1 and CDR2 sequences are SQVTM and ANQGSEA. The CDR3 has 11 amino acids. V shed 4 bases and J shed 6 bases, with 9 bases lying between them. The CDR3 DNA follows: TGCAGCGTTGGGGTCGTTCAGACCCAGTACTTC. This gives the protein CSVGVVQTQYF.